The T cell receptor (beta chain) under discussion was sequenced for a study of control samples from healthy donors and cancer patients. The germline CDR1 and CDR2 sequences are LGHNA and YNFKEQ. V was clipped by 1 base and J by 11 bases, with 11 bases between them. This CDR3 spans 12 amino acids. Some clones are missing from TCRdb's copy, which holds only in-frame ones; the method was immunoSEQ multiplex PCR. The sample holds about 180,000 clones, roughly 92% seen once. The TCR comes from a young woman in good health. The sample consisted of blood. The J gene is TRBJ1-1, the V gene TRBV4-2; D is perhaps TRBD1 (5 bases). The CDR3 DNA sequence: TGTGCCAGCAGCCAAGTAAGGGGTCAGGCTTTCTTT. It yields the protein CASSQVRGQAFF.